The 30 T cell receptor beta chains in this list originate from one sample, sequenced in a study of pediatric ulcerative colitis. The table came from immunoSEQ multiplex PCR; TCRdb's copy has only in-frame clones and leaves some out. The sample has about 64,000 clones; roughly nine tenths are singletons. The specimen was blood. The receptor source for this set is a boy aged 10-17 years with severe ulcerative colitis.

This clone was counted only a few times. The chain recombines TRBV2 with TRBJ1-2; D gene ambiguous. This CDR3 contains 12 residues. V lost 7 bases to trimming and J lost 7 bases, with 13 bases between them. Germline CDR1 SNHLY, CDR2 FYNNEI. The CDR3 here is CASTEGFAGYTF. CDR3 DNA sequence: TGTGCCAGCACCGAAGGGTTTGCTGGCTACACCTTC.

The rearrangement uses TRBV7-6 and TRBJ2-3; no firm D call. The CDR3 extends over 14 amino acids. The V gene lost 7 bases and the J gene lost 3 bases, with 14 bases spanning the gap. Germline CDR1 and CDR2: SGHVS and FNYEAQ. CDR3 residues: CASTVLGTTDTQYF. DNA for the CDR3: TGTGCCAGCACCGTATTGGGAACTACAGATACGCAGTATTTT.

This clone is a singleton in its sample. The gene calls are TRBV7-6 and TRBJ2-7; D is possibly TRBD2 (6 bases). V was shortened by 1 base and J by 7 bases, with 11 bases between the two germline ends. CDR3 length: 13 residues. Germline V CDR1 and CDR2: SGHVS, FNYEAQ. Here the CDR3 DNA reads TGTGCCAGCAGCTTAGGCGCGGGGATGGAGCAGTACTTC. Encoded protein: CASSLGAGMEQYF.

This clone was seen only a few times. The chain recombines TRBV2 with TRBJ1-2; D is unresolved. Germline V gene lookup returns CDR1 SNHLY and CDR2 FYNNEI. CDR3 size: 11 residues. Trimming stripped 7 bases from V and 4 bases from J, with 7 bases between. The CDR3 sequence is CASNYGYGYTF. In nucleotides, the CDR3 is TGTGCCAGCAATTATGGCTATGGCTACACCTTC.

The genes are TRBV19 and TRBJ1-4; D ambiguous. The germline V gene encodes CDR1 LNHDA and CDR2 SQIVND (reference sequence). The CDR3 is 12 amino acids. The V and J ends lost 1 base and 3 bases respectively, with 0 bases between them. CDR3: CASSIANEKLFF. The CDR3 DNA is TGTGCCAGTAGTATAGCTAATGAAAAACTGTTTTTT.

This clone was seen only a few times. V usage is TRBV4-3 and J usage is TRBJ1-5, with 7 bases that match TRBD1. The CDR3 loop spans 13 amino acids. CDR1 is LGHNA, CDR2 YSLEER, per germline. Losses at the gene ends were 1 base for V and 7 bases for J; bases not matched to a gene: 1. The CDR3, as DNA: TGCGCCAGCAGCCAAGGACAGGGCCAGCCCCAGCATTTT. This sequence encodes CASSQGQGQPQHF.

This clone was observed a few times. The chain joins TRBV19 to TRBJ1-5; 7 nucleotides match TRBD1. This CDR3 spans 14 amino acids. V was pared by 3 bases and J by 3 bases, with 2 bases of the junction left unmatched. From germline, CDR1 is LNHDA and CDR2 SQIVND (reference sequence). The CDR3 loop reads CASSMEGANQPQHF. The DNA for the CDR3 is TGTGCCAGTAGTATGGAGGGGGCCAATCAGCCCCAGCATTTT. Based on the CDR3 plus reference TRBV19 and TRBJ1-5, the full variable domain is DGGITQSPKYLFRKEGQNVTLSCEQNLNHDAMYWYRQDPGQGLRLIYYSQIVNDFQKGDIAEGYSVSREKKESFPLTVTSAQKNPTAFYLCASSMEGANQPQHFGDGTRLSIL.

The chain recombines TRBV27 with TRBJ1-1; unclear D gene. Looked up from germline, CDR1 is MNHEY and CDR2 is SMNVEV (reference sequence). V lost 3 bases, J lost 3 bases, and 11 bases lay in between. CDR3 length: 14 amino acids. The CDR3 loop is CASSFRGRDTEAFF. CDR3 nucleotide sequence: TGTGCCAGCAGTTTCAGAGGGCGGGACACTGAAGCTTTCTTT.

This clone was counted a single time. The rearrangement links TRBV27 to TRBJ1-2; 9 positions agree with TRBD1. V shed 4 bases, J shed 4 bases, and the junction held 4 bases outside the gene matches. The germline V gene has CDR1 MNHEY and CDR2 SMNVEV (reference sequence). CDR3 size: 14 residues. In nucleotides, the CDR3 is TGTGCCAGCAGTTCGGGACAGGGTACCTATGGCTACACCTTC. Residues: CASSSGQGTYGYTF.

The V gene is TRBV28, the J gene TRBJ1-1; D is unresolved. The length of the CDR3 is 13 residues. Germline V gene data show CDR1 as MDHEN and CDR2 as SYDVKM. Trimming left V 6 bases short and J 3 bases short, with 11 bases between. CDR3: CASSPTGYTEAFF. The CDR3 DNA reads TGTGCCAGCAGCCCTACGGGGTACACTGAAGCTTTCTTT.

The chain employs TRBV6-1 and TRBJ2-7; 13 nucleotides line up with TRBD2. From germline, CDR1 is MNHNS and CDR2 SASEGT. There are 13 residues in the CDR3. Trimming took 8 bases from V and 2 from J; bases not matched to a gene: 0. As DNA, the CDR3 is TGTGCCAGCGGACTAGCGGGAGCCTACGAGCAGTACTTC. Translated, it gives CASGLAGAYEQYF.

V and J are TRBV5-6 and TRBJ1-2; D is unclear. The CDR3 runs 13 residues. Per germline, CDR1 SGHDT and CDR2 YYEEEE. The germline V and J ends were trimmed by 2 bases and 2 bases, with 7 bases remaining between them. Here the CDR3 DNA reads TGTGCCAGCAGCTTCAGGCGGAACTATGGCTACACCTTC. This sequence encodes CASSFRRNYGYTF.

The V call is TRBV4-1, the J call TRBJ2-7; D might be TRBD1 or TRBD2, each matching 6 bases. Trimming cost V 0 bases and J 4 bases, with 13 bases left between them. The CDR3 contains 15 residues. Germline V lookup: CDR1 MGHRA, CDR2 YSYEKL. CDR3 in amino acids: CASSQEGGMGYEQYF. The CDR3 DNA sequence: TGCGCCAGCAGCCAAGAAGGGGGGATGGGGTACGAGCAGTACTTC.

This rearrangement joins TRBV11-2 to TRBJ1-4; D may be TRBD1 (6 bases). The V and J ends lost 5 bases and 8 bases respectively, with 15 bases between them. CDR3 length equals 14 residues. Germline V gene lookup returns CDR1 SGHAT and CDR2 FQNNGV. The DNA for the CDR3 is TGTGCCAGCAGCCAGACAGGTGCAATGGAAAAACTGTTTTTT. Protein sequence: CASSQTGAMEKLFF.

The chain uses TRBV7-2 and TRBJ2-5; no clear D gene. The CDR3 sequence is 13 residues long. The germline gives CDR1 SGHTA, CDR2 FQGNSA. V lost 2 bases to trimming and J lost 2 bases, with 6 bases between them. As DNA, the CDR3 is TGTGCCAGCAGCTTACGAATACAAGAGACCCAGTACTTC. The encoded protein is CASSLRIQETQYF.

CDR3 sequence: CASSQDPSGAETQYF. DNA for the CDR3: TGTGCCAGCAGCCAAGATCCGTCGGGGGCGGAGACCCAGTACTTC. This rearrangement joins TRBV4-2 to TRBJ2-5; D is perhaps TRBD1 or TRBD2 (6 bases each). The CDR3 runs to 15 residues. V shed 0 bases and J shed 5 bases, with 13 bases lying between them. In germline, CDR1 is LGHNA, CDR2 YNFKEQ.

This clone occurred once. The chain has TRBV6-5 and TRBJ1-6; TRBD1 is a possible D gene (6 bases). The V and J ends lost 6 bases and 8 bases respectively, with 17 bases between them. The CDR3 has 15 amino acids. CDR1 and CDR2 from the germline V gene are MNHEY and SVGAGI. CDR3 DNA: TGTGCCAGCAGCCGCGTGAGGGGGAGTTATTCACCCCTCCACTTT. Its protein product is CASSRVRGSYSPLHF.

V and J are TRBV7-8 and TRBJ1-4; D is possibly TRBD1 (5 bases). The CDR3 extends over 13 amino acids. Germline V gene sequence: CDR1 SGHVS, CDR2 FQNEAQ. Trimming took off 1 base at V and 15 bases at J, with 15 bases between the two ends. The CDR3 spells CASSLDARGPLFF. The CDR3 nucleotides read TGTGCCAGCAGCTTAGATGCGAGGGGACCTTTGTTTTTT.

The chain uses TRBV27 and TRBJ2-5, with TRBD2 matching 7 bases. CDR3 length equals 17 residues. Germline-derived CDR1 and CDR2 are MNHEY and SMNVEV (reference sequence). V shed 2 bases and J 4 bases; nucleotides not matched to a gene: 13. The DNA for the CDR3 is TGTGCCAGCAGTTTAAGGGGAGGACTAGGGAGGCCAGAGACCCAGTACTTC. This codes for CASSLRGGLGRPETQYF.

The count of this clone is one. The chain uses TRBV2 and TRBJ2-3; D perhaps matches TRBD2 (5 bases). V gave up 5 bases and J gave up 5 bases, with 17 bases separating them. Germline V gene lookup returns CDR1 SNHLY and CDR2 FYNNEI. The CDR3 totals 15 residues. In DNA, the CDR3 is TGTGCCAGCAGTAAGACTCCGGTACTAGAAGATACGCAGTATTTT. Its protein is CASSKTPVLEDTQYF.

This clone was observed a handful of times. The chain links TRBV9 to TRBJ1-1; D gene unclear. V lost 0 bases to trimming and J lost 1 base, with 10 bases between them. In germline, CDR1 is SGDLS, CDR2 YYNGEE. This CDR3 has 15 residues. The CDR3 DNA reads TGTGCCAGCAGCGTAGACCCGGCCCCGAACACTGAAGCTTTCTTT. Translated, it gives CASSVDPAPNTEAFF.

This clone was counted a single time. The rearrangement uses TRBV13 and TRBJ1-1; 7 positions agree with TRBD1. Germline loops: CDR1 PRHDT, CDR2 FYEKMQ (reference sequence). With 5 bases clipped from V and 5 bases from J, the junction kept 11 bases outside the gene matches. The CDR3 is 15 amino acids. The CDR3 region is CASSPGGLRVTEAFF. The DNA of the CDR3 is TGTGCCAGCAGCCCAGGGGGGCTTAGAGTGACTGAAGCTTTCTTT.

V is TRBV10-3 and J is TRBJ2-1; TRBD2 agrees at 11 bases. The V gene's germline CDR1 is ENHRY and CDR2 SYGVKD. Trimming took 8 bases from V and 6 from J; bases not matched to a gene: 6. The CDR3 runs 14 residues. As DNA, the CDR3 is TGTGCCATCCGGGGACTAGCGGACCTCAATGAGCAGTTCTTC. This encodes CAIRGLADLNEQFF.

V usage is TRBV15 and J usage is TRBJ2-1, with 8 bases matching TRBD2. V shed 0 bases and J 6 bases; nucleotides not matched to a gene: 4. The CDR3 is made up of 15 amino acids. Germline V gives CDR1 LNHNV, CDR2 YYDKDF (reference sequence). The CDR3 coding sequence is TGTGCCACCAGCAGAGACGTGGCGGGGGGCAATGAGCAGTTCTTC. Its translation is CATSRDVAGGNEQFF.

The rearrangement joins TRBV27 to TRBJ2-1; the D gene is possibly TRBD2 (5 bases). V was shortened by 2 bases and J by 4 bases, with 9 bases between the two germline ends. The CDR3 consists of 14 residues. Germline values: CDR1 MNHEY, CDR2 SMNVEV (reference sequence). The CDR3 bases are TGTGCCAGCAGTTTAGGGCGGGCATACAATGAGCAGTTCTTC. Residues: CASSLGRAYNEQFF.

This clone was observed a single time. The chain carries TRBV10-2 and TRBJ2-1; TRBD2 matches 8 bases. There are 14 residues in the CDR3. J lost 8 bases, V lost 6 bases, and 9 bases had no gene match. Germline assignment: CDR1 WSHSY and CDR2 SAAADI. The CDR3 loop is CASSPSPAGDEQFF. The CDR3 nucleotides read TGCGCCAGCAGCCCCTCCCCAGCGGGAGATGAGCAGTTCTTC.

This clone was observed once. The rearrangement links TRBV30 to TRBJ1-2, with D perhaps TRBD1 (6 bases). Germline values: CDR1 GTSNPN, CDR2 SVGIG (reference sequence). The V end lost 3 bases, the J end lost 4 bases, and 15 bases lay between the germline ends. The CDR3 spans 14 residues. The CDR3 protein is CAWSTLDSPYGYTF. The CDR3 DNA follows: TGTGCCTGGAGCACCTTGGACAGCCCCTATGGCTACACCTTC.

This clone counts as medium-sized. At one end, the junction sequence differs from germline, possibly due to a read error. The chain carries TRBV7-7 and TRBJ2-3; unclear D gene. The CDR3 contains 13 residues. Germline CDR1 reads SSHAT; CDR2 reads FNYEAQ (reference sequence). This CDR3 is CASSSQTTDTQYF. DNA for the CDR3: TGTGCTAGCAGCTCCCAGACCACAGATACGCAGTATTTT.

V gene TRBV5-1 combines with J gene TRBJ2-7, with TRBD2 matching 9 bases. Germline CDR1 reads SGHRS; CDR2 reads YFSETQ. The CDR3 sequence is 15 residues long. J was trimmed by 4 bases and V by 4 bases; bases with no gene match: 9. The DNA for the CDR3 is TGCGCCAGCAGCCAGGAGGGACTAGCAGGATACGAGCAGTACTTC. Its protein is CASSQEGLAGYEQYF.

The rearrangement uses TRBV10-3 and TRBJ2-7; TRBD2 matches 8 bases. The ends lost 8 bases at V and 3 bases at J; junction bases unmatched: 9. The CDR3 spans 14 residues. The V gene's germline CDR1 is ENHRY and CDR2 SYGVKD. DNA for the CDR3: TGTGCCATCGCGGGGGGTGGCGGATTCTACGAGCAGTACTTC. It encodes CAIAGGGGFYEQYF.